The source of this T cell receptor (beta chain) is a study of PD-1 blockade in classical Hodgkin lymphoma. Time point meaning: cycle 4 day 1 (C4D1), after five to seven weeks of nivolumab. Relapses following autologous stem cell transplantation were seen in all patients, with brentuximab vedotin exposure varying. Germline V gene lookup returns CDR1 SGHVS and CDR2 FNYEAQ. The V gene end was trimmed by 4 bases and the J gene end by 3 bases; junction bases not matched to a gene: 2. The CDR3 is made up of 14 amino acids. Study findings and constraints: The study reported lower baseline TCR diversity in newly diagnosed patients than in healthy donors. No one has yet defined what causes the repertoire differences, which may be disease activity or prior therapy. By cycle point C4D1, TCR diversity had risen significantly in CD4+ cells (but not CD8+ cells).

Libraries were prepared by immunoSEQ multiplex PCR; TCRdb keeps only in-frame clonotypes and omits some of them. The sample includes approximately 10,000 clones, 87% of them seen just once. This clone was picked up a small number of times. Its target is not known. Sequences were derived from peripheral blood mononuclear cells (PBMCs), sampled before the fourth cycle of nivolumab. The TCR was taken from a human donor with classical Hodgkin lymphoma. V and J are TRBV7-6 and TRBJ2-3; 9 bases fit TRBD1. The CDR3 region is CASSSGTGTDTQYF. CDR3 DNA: TGTGCCAGCAGCTCCGGGACAGGGACAGATACGCAGTATTTT.